Listed below are T cell receptor beta chains from one sample, sequenced in a study of beta chain features in type 1 diabetes. Here immunoSEQ multiplex PCR was the method, and the copy in TCRdb shows in-frame clones only, minus some. The repertoire holds 600,000 or so clones, with around 15% as singletons. The sample consisted of naive CD4+ T cells from blood. These receptors were obtained from a man younger than 35 with type 1 diabetes. Both conserved end residues are part of each CDR3. D genes are given only for firm matches. Clone size, where shown, is once, few, many, or a class for clones that have expanded.

v_call: TRBV5-1
j_call: TRBJ2-1
clone_size: -
d_call: -
cdr3_aa: CASSLADEQFF
cdr3_nt: TGCGCCAGCAGCTTGGCTGATGAGCAGTTCTTC

v_call: TRBV6-5
j_call: TRBJ2-2
clone_size: few
d_call: -
cdr3_aa: CASSLDSPRTGELFF
cdr3_nt: TGTGCCAGCTCTTTGGACTCGCCGAGGACCGGGGAGCTGTTTTTT

v_call: TRBV7-9
j_call: TRBJ2-5
clone_size: few
d_call: -
cdr3_aa: CASSTVRRETQYF
cdr3_nt: TGTGCCAGCAGCACCGTACGGAGAGAGACCCAGTACTTC

v_call: TRBV10-3
j_call: TRBJ2-1
clone_size: -
d_call: -
cdr3_aa: CAIRVRNEQFF
cdr3_nt: TGTGCCATCAGGGTTCGGAATGAGCAGTTCTTC

v_call: TRBV11-1
j_call: TRBJ2-7
clone_size: few
d_call: -
cdr3_aa: CASSSPGKARTYEQYF
cdr3_nt: TGTGCCAGCAGTTCTCCCGGCAAAGCCCGCACCTACGAGCAGTACTTC

v_call: TRBV30
j_call: TRBJ2-1
clone_size: -
d_call: -
cdr3_aa: CASQEIYNEQFF
cdr3_nt: TGTGCTTCCCAGGAGATCTACAATGAGCAGTTCTTC

v_call: TRBV7-2
j_call: TRBJ2-3
clone_size: -
d_call: -
cdr3_aa: CASRFGGSGSTDTQYF
cdr3_nt: TGTGCCAGCAGGTTTGGGGGGTCCGGCAGCACAGATACGCAGTATTTT

v_call: TRBV30
j_call: TRBJ2-1
clone_size: -
d_call: TRBD2
cdr3_aa: CAWTSGRVLSSYNEQFF
cdr3_nt: TGTGCCTGGACTAGCGGGAGGGTGTTAAGCTCCTACAATGAGCAGTTCTTC

v_call: TRBV7-2
j_call: TRBJ2-7
clone_size: few
d_call: -
cdr3_aa: CASAGTGQSYEQYF
cdr3_nt: TGTGCCAGCGCTGGAACCGGACAGTCCTACGAGCAGTACTTC

v_call: TRBV7-9
j_call: TRBJ2-7
clone_size: few
d_call: -
cdr3_aa: CASSLGGSSSYEQYF
cdr3_nt: TGTGCCAGCAGCTTAGGAGGCTCTAGCTCCTACGAGCAGTACTTC

v_call: TRBV5-4
j_call: TRBJ2-5
clone_size: -
d_call: -
cdr3_aa: CASSLGDLQETQYF
cdr3_nt: TGTGCCAGCAGCTTGGGGGACCTACAAGAGACCCAGTACTTC

v_call: TRBV7-2
j_call: TRBJ1-2
clone_size: -
d_call: -
cdr3_aa: CASSLGDRSYTF
cdr3_nt: TGTGCCAGCAGCTTGGGAGACCGCAGCTACACCTTC

v_call: TRBV6-6
j_call: TRBJ2-2
clone_size: few
d_call: -
cdr3_aa: CASSTTGELFF
cdr3_nt: TGTGCCAGCAGTACGACCGGGGAGCTGTTTTTT

v_call: TRBV23-1
j_call: TRBJ1-1
clone_size: few
d_call: -
cdr3_aa: CASSRGENTDTEAFF
cdr3_nt: TGCGCCAGCAGTCGTGGAGAAAACACTGACACTGAAGCTTTCTTT

v_call: TRBV30
j_call: TRBJ1-1
clone_size: -
d_call: -
cdr3_aa: CAWRKGNTEAFF
cdr3_nt: TGTGCCTGGAGAAAGGGGAACACTGAAGCTTTCTTT

v_call: TRBV28
j_call: TRBJ2-1
clone_size: few
d_call: TRBD1
cdr3_aa: CASSPGTGGYNEQFF
cdr3_nt: TGTGCCAGCAGCCCCGGGACAGGGGGGTACAATGAGCAGTTCTTC

v_call: TRBV29-1
j_call: TRBJ2-3
clone_size: -
d_call: TRBD2
cdr3_aa: CSVDRGGDTQYF
cdr3_nt: TGCAGCGTTGACCGCGGGGGGGATACGCAGTATTTT

v_call: TRBV5-4
j_call: TRBJ2-6
clone_size: few
d_call: -
cdr3_aa: CASSLEQGDVLTF
cdr3_nt: TGTGCCAGCAGCTTGGAACAGGGAGACGTCCTGACTTTC

v_call: TRBV29-1
j_call: TRBJ1-1
clone_size: few
d_call: -
cdr3_aa: CSVEAEAEAFF
cdr3_nt: TGCAGCGTTGAAGCAGAGGCTGAAGCTTTCTTT

v_call: TRBV6-5
j_call: TRBJ2-3
clone_size: -
d_call: -
cdr3_aa: CASSYSGHTDTQYF
cdr3_nt: TGTGCCAGCAGTTACTCGGGACATACAGATACGCAGTATTTT

v_call: TRBV4-3
j_call: TRBJ1-2
clone_size: few
d_call: -
cdr3_aa: CASSQDEVGYGYTF
cdr3_nt: TGCGCCAGCAGCCAAGACGAGGTCGGGTATGGCTACACCTTC

v_call: TRBV4-3
j_call: TRBJ1-5
clone_size: few
d_call: -
cdr3_aa: CASSQSTGEPQHF
cdr3_nt: TGCGCCAGCAGCCAATCCACGGGGGAGCCCCAGCATTTT

v_call: TRBV27
j_call: TRBJ1-2
clone_size: few
d_call: -
cdr3_aa: CASSFDTGPSFYGYTF
cdr3_nt: TGTGCCAGCAGTTTTGATACCGGGCCCTCCTTTTATGGCTACACCTTC

v_call: TRBV5-4
j_call: TRBJ2-5
clone_size: few
d_call: TRBD1
cdr3_aa: CASSLDRGQETQYF
cdr3_nt: TGTGCCAGCAGCTTGGACAGGGGGCAAGAGACCCAGTACTTC

v_call: TRBV7-3
j_call: TRBJ2-1
clone_size: few
d_call: TRBD2
cdr3_aa: CASSRDYGDLNEQFF
cdr3_nt: TGTGCCAGCAGCCGGGACTATGGGGATCTCAATGAGCAGTTCTTC

v_call: TRBV18
j_call: TRBJ2-5
clone_size: few
d_call: -
cdr3_aa: CASSRTDQETQYF
cdr3_nt: TGTGCCAGCTCTCGGACAGACCAAGAGACCCAGTACTTC

v_call: TRBV2
j_call: TRBJ2-3
clone_size: -
d_call: -
cdr3_aa: CASSTDSGDTQYF
cdr3_nt: TGTGCCAGCAGTACGGACAGCGGAGATACGCAGTATTTT

v_call: TRBV28
j_call: TRBJ1-1
clone_size: -
d_call: TRBD1
cdr3_aa: CASSFASGQRNTEAFF
cdr3_nt: TGTGCCAGCAGTTTCGCGTCGGGACAGCGGAACACTGAAGCTTTCTTT

v_call: TRBV4-2
j_call: TRBJ2-7
clone_size: -
d_call: TRBD1
cdr3_aa: CASSQDFIKGAYEQYF
cdr3_nt: TGTGCCAGCAGCCAGGACTTTATCAAGGGGGCCTATGAGCAGTACTTC

v_call: TRBV9
j_call: TRBJ2-3
clone_size: -
d_call: -
cdr3_aa: CASTVGKQDTDTQYF
cdr3_nt: TGTGCCAGCACGGTAGGAAAGCAGGACACAGATACGCAGTATTTT

v_call: TRBV5-4
j_call: TRBJ2-5
clone_size: -
d_call: TRBD2
cdr3_aa: CASSFGAASVAGETQYF
cdr3_nt: TGTGCCAGCAGCTTTGGGGCTGCGAGTGTAGCGGGGGAGACCCAGTACTTC

v_call: TRBV13
j_call: TRBJ1-6
clone_size: -
d_call: -
cdr3_aa: CASIPRGGNSPLHF
cdr3_nt: TGTGCCAGCATCCCGAGGGGGGGCAATTCACCCCTCCACTTT

v_call: TRBV13
j_call: TRBJ2-7
clone_size: -
d_call: -
cdr3_aa: CASSHGTPFYEQYF
cdr3_nt: TGTGCCAGCAGCCACGGGACACCTTTCTACGAGCAGTACTTC

v_call: TRBV7-9
j_call: TRBJ1-1
clone_size: -
d_call: -
cdr3_aa: CASSLDGGTEAFF
cdr3_nt: TGTGCCAGCAGCTTAGACGGGGGAACTGAAGCTTTCTTT

v_call: TRBV11-1
j_call: TRBJ2-7
clone_size: -
d_call: -
cdr3_aa: CASSLVLSSAYEQYF
cdr3_nt: TGTGCCAGCAGCTTAGTTTTGTCGTCCGCCTACGAGCAGTACTTC

v_call: TRBV29-1
j_call: TRBJ1-5
clone_size: -
d_call: -
cdr3_aa: CSVWTESNQPQHF
cdr3_nt: TGCAGCGTATGGACAGAATCCAATCAGCCCCAGCATTTT

v_call: TRBV30
j_call: TRBJ1-3
clone_size: -
d_call: -
cdr3_aa: CAWSVSGNTIYF
cdr3_nt: TGTGCCTGGAGTGTAAGCGGAAACACCATATATTTT

v_call: TRBV30
j_call: TRBJ1-2
clone_size: -
d_call: TRBD1
cdr3_aa: CAWTRQGGRAGYTF
cdr3_nt: TGTGCCTGGACCAGACAGGGGGGCCGGGCTGGCTACACCTTC

v_call: TRBV7-9
j_call: TRBJ2-2
clone_size: -
d_call: TRBD1
cdr3_aa: CASSLKQGASTGELFF
cdr3_nt: TGTGCCAGCAGCTTAAAACAGGGGGCGTCGACCGGGGAGCTGTTTTTT

v_call: TRBV7-2
j_call: TRBJ2-3
clone_size: -
d_call: TRBD2
cdr3_aa: CASSLMQRGTDTQYF
cdr3_nt: TGTGCCAGCAGCTTAATGCAGCGGGGGACAGATACGCAGTATTTT

v_call: TRBV29-1
j_call: TRBJ2-7
clone_size: -
d_call: -
cdr3_aa: CSVVGRGSSSYEQYF
cdr3_nt: TGCAGCGTTGTCGGCAGGGGCTCCAGCTCCTACGAGCAGTACTTC

v_call: TRBV2
j_call: TRBJ2-2
clone_size: few
d_call: -
cdr3_aa: CASRSTGELFF
cdr3_nt: TGTGCCAGCAGGAGCACCGGGGAGCTGTTTTTT

v_call: TRBV5-4
j_call: TRBJ1-6
clone_size: -
d_call: -
cdr3_aa: CATQPLRGAGNSPLHF
cdr3_nt: TGTGCCACCCAACCACTTCGGGGGGCAGGTAATTCACCCCTCCACTTT

v_call: TRBV7-3
j_call: TRBJ1-2
clone_size: few
d_call: -
cdr3_aa: CASSFDRSYGYTF
cdr3_nt: TGTGCCAGCAGCTTTGATCGATCCTATGGCTACACCTTC

v_call: TRBV20-1
j_call: TRBJ2-7
clone_size: -
d_call: -
cdr3_aa: CSATSYEQYF
cdr3_nt: TGCAGTGCTACTTCCTACGAGCAGTACTTC

v_call: TRBV30
j_call: TRBJ1-2
clone_size: few
d_call: TRBD1
cdr3_aa: CAWSSPGRGQGYTF
cdr3_nt: TGTGCCTGGAGTTCCCCGGGGAGGGGGCAGGGCTACACCTTC

v_call: TRBV7-6
j_call: TRBJ2-3
clone_size: few
d_call: -
cdr3_aa: CASSLVAGTSTDTQYF
cdr3_nt: TGTGCCAGCAGCTTAGTGGCAGGGACTAGCACAGATACGCAGTATTTT

v_call: TRBV9
j_call: TRBJ2-7
clone_size: few
d_call: -
cdr3_aa: CASSVGQEGLEQYF
cdr3_nt: TGTGCCAGCAGCGTAGGACAGGAAGGGCTCGAGCAGTACTTC